Below are 4 T cell receptor beta chains sequenced from a single sample in a study of blood T cell repertoires in COVID-19. Generated by immunoSEQ multiplex PCR, the TCRdb table keeps only in-frame clones and is missing some. The table records roughly 150,000 clones, around three quarters of them present only once. Source material: PBMCs or T cells enriched from blood (not recorded which). Source of these receptors: a woman aged 65 to 85 in a cohort exposed to, infected with or recovered from COVID-19 (not recorded which).

This sequence joins TRBV10-3 and TRBJ2-1; D is undetermined. Germline CDR1 is ENHRY and CDR2 is SYGVKD. CDR3 length: 14 amino acids. The V gene lost 4 bases and the J gene lost 2 bases, with 9 bases spanning the gap. The CDR3 here is CAISAAETYNEQFF. CDR3 DNA: TGTGCCATCAGTGCTGCGGAAACCTACAATGAGCAGTTCTTC.

The chain carries TRBV4-1 and TRBJ2-1; D is possibly TRBD1 (6 bases). This CDR3 is 18 amino acids long. Germline CDR1 and CDR2: MGHRA and YSYEKL. The ends were cut back, 1 base at V and 4 bases at J, with 20 bases in the middle. The CDR3 DNA sequence: TGCGCCAGCAGCCAAGGAATCGGTGGGGGCCCTTCGTACAATGAGCAGTTCTTC. Its protein product is CASSQGIGGGPSYNEQFF.

V and J are TRBV7-2 and TRBJ2-2; 10 bases are shared with TRBD2. With 5 bases clipped from V and 6 bases from J, the junction kept 9 bases outside the gene matches. This CDR3 comprises 16 residues. Per germline, CDR1 SGHTA and CDR2 FQGNSA. Written as DNA, the CDR3 is TGTGCCAGCAGCCCCAGCGGGAGGGCCGGCGCCGGGGAGCTGTTTTTT. The encoded protein is CASSPSGRAGAGELFF.

This clone was seen just once. The gene calls are TRBV3-1 (or the pseudogene TRBV3-2) and TRBJ2-2; possibly TRBD1 for D (6 bases). V was pared by 0 bases and J by 1 base, with 12 bases between. CDR1 and CDR2 from the germline V gene are LGHDT and YNNKEL (reference sequence). This CDR3 contains 17 residues. Written as DNA, the CDR3 is TGTGCCAGCAGCCAAGATATGGGGACACTGAACACCGGGGAGCTGTTTTTT. Translated, it gives CASSQDMGTLNTGELFF.